The rows below give T cell receptor beta chains drawn from one sample of a study of T cells expressing NK-cell markers. TCRdb re-analyzed the 5' RACE reads; it lists each CDR3 protein once, without DNA. The sample has approximately 150,000 distinct CDR3 sequences. Source material: blood T cells: a sorted CD56 or NKG2C T cell subset, CD4+ or CD8+ T cells, or bulk PBMC T cells (not recorded which). Receptors were obtained from a woman between 18 and 70 years old in good health. CDR3s include the opening cysteine and the closing phenylalanine or tryptophan.

J	V	CDR3
TRBJ1-1	TRBV20-1	CSAPQGARGNTEAFF
TRBJ2-3	TRBV5-1	CASSLAGLAGSTDTQYF
TRBJ2-7	TRBV10-3	CAISAVGVREQYF
TRBJ2-2	TRBV12-3/TRBV12-4	CASRFRGQSGELFF
TRBJ1-2	TRBV18	CASSPGFLTLANYGYTF
TRBJ2-7	TRBV10-3	CAISDRLAGGSEQYF
TRBJ1-2	TRBV4-2	CASSSGDGENYGYTF
TRBJ1-4	TRBV28	CASSLSPAGFGEKLFF
TRBJ2-5	TRBV10-3	CATIAGGGKTQYF
TRBJ2-3	TRBV20-1	CSATLGGTITDTQYF
TRBJ2-1	TRBV20-1	CSARTLAGGPNYNEQFF
TRBJ1-2	TRBV4-1	CASSRPGQNYGYTF
TRBJ2-5	TRBV20-1	CSARNPEKETQYF
TRBJ1-1	TRBV6-2/TRBV6-3	CASYRDLNTEAFF
TRBJ2-3	TRBV28	CASTSRLAGGPSTDTQYF
TRBJ1-2	TRBV11-2	CASSLDWRMGTGGIGYTF
TRBJ2-3	TRBV5-1	CASSQGTGGDTQYF
TRBJ1-5	TRBV4-2	CASSQDQMGAAPQHF
TRBJ2-2	TRBV14	CASSSQGTGELFF
TRBJ2-3	TRBV9	CASSVFGAGTDTQYF